The rows below give T cell receptor beta chains drawn from one sample of a study of cytomegalovirus exposure and HLA in healthy donors. The method was immunoSEQ multiplex PCR; TCRdb's version includes in-frame clones alone and lacks a portion of them. The table shows around 98,000 clones, with around 80% occurring only once. The source material was PBMCs. The receptors here all came from a man aged 35-49 years in good health and CMV-seronegative. CDR3s include the opening cysteine and the closing phenylalanine or tryptophan. A D gene is named only where the DNA matches it firmly. Size values are once, few and many counts, or a class for expanded clones, and some rows have none.

J | V | D | size | CDR3 | DNA
TRBJ2-3 | TRBV5-1 | . | . | CASSLDGVSTDTQYF | TGCGCCAGCAGCTTGGACGGGGTAAGCACAGATACGCAGTATTTT
TRBJ1-5 | TRBV19 | . | . | CASSMSGVPNQPQHF | TGTGCCAGTAGTATGTCCGGGGTTCCCAATCAGCCCCAGCATTTT
TRBJ2-7 | TRBV7-2 | TRBD1 | . | CASSSTGTGGFYEQYF | TGTGCCAGCAGCTCCACCGGGACAGGGGGCTTCTACGAGCAGTACTTC
TRBJ2-4 | TRBV28 | . | . | CASSLRGAKNIQYF | TGTGCCAGCAGCCTAAGAGGAGCCAAAAACATTCAGTACTTC
TRBJ1-1 | TRBV4-1 | . | . | CASSQVAGPTAFF | TGCGCCAGCAGCCAAGTGGCGGGGCCCACGGCTTTCTTT
TRBJ1-1 | TRBV11-2 | . | . | CASSREGVGTEAFF | TGTGCCAGCAGCCGCGAGGGGGTCGGGACTGAAGCTTTCTTT
TRBJ2-7 | TRBV5-1 | . | . | CASSFSGPPYEQYF | TGCGCCAGCAGCTTTTCCGGTCCACCCTACGAGCAGTACTTC
TRBJ2-7 | TRBV7-8 | . | . | CASSLEGRGQPRGVSYF | TGTGCCAGCAGCTTAGAGGGCCGGGGACAGCCGAGGGGGGTATCGTACTTC
TRBJ2-7 | TRBV6-5 | . | once | CASSPPDSPYEQYF | TGTGCCAGCAGCCCTCCTGACAGTCCCTACGAGCAGTACTTC
TRBJ2-7 | TRBV6-5 | . | . | CASRSSGDYEQYF | TGTGCCAGCAGGTCCTCCGGGGACTACGAGCAGTACTTC
TRBJ2-3 | TRBV27 | . | . | CATATASTDTQYF | TGTGCCACCGCGACAGCTAGCACAGATACGCAGTATTTT
TRBJ1-3 | TRBV5-1 | TRBD1 | . | CASSLETGTGNTIYF | TGCGCCAGCAGCTTGGAGACAGGGACTGGAAACACCATATATTTT
TRBJ1-3 | TRBV5-1 | . | . | CASSLGSGRGNTIYF | TGCGCCAGCAGCTTGGGATCGGGGAGGGGAAACACCATATATTTT
TRBJ2-7 | TRBV5-4 | . | . | CASSRQQTYEQYF | TGTGCCAGCAGCCGACAGCAGACCTACGAGCAGTACTTC
TRBJ2-5 | TRBV7-9 | TRBD2 | . | CASSPGTSGLSQETQYF | TGTGCCAGCAGCCCCGGGACTAGCGGGCTCAGTCAAGAGACCCAGTACTTC
TRBJ1-1 | TRBV27 | TRBD1 | few | CASSPRQGRTEAFF | TGTGCCAGCAGTCCCAGACAGGGGCGCACTGAAGCTTTCTTT
TRBJ2-7 | TRBV7-2 | TRBD1 | once | CATGRAGTGRYEQYF | TGTGCCACAGGCCGGGCGGGGACAGGGAGATACGAGCAGTACTTC
TRBJ1-5 | TRBV7-9 | . | . | CASSSGRAQPQHF | TGTGCCAGCAGCTCGGGAAGGGCTCAGCCCCAGCATTTT
TRBJ2-1 | TRBV5-1 | TRBD2 | . | CASSFGSGGRGEQFF | TGCGCCAGCAGCTTTGGATCGGGGGGGCGCGGTGAGCAGTTCTTC
TRBJ1-3 | TRBV5-1 | TRBD1 | . | CASSPDRASGNTIYF | TGCGCCAGCAGCCCGGACAGGGCTTCCGGAAACACCATATATTTT
TRBJ1-5 | TRBV27 | . | . | CASSLSQGQPQHF | TGTGCCAGCAGTTTATCACAGGGTCAGCCCCAGCATTTT
TRBJ2-5 | TRBV7-9 | TRBD1 | . | CASSSQGAHHF | TGTGCCAGCAGCTCACAGGGGGCGCATCACTTC
TRBJ2-6 | TRBV10-3 | TRBD2 | once | CAIRGGLAASGANVLTF | TGTGCCATCAGAGGGGGACTAGCGGCCTCTGGGGCCAACGTCCTGACTTTC
TRBJ2-6 | TRBV18 | . | . | CASSPLRQPSGANVLTF | TGTGCCAGCTCACCCCTCCGACAACCCTCTGGGGCCAACGTCCTGACTTTC
TRBJ1-5 | TRBV11-3 | . | . | CASSEGEF | TGTGCCAGCAGCGAAGGAGAATTT
TRBJ2-5 | TRBV6-1 | TRBD1 | few | CASSGRDRYQETQYF | TGTGCCAGCAGTGGCCGGGACAGGTACCAAGAGACCCAGTACTTC
TRBJ1-5 | TRBV6-6 | . | . | CASRGLSNQPQHF | TGTGCCAGCAGGGGACTTAGCAATCAGCCCCAGCATTTT
TRBJ1-6 | TRBV6-1 | . | once | CASRDRQCTLHF | TGTGCCAGCAGGGACAGACAATGCACCCTCCACTTT
TRBJ1-1 | TRBV5-1 | TRBD1 | once | CASSWGQMNTEAFF | TGCGCCAGCAGCTGGGGACAGATGAACACTGAAGCTTTCTTT
TRBJ2-1 | TRBV7-9 | TRBD1 | . | CASSSILGQGGNEQFF | TGTGCCAGCAGCTCGATCCTGGGACAGGGAGGGAATGAGCAGTTCTTC
TRBJ1-2 | TRBV20-1 | . | . | CSAGGGYGYTF | TGCAGTGCTGGGGGCGGCTATGGCTACACCTTC
TRBJ1-5 | TRBV30 | . | . | CAWSTGSLNQPQHF | TGTGCCTGGAGTACCGGGAGCCTCAATCAGCCCCAGCATTTT
TRBJ1-5 | TRBV2 | . | . | CASSDGPRAPVRNQPQHF | TGTGCCAGCAGTGATGGTCCCAGGGCCCCTGTTCGCAATCAGCCCCAGCATTTT
TRBJ2-3 | TRBV10-3 | TRBD2 | . | CAISEGSGVPTDTQYF | TGTGCCATCAGTGAAGGCAGCGGGGTCCCCACAGATACGCAGTATTTT
TRBJ2-1 | TRBV5-8 | TRBD1 | . | CASSLAAYRGVPYNEQFF | TGTGCCAGCAGCTTGGCCGCCTACAGGGGGGTCCCCTACAATGAGCAGTTCTTC
TRBJ1-4 | TRBV10-3 | TRBD1 | . | CASRQGDLPLFF | TGTGCCAGCAGACAGGGGGACCTGCCACTGTTTTTT
TRBJ2-2 | TRBV2 | . | . | CASRVTTGFPPGELFF | TGTGCCAGCAGGGTTACCACAGGGTTCCCTCCCGGGGAGCTGTTTTTT